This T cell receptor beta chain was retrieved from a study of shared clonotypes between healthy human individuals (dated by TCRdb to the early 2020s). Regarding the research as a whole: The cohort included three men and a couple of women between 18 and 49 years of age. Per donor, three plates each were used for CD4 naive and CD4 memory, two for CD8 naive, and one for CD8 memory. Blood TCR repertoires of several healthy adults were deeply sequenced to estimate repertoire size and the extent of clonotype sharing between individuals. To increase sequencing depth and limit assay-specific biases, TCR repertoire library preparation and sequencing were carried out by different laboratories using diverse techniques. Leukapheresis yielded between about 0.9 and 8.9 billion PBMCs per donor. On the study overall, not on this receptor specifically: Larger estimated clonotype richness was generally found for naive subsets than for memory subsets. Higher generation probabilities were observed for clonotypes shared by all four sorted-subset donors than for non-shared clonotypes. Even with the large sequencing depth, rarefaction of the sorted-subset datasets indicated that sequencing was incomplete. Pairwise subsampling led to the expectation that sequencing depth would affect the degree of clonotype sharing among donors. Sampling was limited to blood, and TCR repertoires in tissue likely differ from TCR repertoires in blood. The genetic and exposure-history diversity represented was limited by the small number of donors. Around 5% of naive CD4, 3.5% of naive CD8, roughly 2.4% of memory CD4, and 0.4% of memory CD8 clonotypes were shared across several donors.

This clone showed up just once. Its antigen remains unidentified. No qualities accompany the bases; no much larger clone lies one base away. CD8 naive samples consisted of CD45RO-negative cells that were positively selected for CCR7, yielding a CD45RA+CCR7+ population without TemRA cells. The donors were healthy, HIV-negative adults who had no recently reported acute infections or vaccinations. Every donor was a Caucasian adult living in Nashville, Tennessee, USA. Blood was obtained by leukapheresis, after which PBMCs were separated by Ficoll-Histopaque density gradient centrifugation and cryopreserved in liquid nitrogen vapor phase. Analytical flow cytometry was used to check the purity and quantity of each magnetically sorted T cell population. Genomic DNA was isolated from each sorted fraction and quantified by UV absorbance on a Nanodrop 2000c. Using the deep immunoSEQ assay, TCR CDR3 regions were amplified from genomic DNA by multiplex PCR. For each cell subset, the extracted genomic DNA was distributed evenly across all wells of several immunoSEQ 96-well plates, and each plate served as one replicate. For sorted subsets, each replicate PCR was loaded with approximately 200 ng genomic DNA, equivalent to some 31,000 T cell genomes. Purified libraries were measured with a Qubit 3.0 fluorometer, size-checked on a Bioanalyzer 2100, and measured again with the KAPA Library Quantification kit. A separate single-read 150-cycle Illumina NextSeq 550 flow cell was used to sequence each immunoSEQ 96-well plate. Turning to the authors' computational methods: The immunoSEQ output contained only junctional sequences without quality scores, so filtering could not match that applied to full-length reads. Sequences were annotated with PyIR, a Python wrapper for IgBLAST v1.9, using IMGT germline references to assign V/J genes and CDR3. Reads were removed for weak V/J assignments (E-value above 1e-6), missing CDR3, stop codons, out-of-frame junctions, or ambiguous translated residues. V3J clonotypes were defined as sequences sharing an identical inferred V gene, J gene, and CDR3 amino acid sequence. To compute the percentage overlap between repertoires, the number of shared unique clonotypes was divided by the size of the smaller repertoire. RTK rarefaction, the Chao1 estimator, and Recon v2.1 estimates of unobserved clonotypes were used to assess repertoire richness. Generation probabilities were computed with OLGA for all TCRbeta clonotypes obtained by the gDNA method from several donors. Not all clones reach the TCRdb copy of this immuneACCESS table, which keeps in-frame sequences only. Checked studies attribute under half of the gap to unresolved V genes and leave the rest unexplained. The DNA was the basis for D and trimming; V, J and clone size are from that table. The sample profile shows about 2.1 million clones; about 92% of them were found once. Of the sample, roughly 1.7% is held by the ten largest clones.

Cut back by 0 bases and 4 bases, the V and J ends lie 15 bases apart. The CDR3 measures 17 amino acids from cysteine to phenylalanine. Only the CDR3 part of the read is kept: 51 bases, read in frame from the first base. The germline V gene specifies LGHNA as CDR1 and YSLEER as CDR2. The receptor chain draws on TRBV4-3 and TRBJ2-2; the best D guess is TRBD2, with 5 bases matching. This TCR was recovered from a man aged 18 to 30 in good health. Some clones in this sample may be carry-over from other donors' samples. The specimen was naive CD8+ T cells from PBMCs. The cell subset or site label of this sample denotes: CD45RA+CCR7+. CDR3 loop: CASSQDSLWAGTGELFF. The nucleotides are TGCGCCAGCAGCCAAGATAGTCTGTGGGCGGGCACCGGGGAGCTGTTTTTT.